This note documents a single T cell receptor beta chain sequence. Its cognate antigen is unknown. Use of 60 Vbeta and 13 Jbeta primers characterized the PCR. Data came from immunoSEQ multiplex PCR; TCRdb stores just in-frame clones and leaves some out. The data hold about 110,000 clones, with approximately 83% observed a single time. CDR1 and CDR2 from the germline V gene are SGHDT and YYEEEE. CDR3 length equals 13 residues. The V end was cut by 4 bases, the J end by 4 bases, with 11 bases between. This specimen belongs to a study of cytomegalovirus exposure and HLA in healthy donors. The study, taken as a whole, reports: Presence/absence analyses treated sequencing depth as roughly uniform across donors.

Source material: PBMCs. This clonotype originated in a man between 35 and 55 years old in good health and CMV-seronegative. V gene TRBV5-6 combines with J gene TRBJ1-1, with D maybe TRBD1 (5 bases). CDR3 protein: CASSAWQGTEAFF. CDR3 nucleotide sequence: TGTGCCAGCAGCGCCTGGCAGGGCACTGAAGCTTTCTTT.